This T cell receptor (beta chain) was identified during a study of cytomegalovirus exposure and HLA in healthy donors. The CDR3 consists of 15 residues. Germline V CDR1 and CDR2: LGHNA, YSLEER. Trimming took off 3 bases at V and 4 bases at J, with 12 bases between the two ends. This clone was picked up a small number of times. The antigen is unknown. Whole-study findings and limits: A classifier reportedly called cytomegalovirus status with high sensitivity and specificity. Highest at DRB1 and lowest at HLA-C, TCR association rates differed among HLA loci in a later analysis.

The PCR made use of 60 Vbeta and 13 Jbeta primers. Method: immunoSEQ multiplex PCR; TCRdb's copy keeps in-frame clones and lacks some. The sample holds about 94,000 clones, 78% seen once. Sequencing input: PBMCs. This receptor was obtained from an older woman in good health and CMV-seronegative. V is TRBV4-3 and J is TRBJ2-2; a possible D gene is TRBD1 (5 bases). The CDR3 is CASSQAGPGTGELFF. In nucleotides, the CDR3 is TGCGCCAGCAGCCAGGCAGGGCCGGGCACCGGGGAGCTGTTTTTT.